One TCR beta chain is described in this entry. Its antigen is currently unknown. Time point meaning: week 5, during vaccination. Each dose of the vaccine consisted of 300 ug of mutant IDH1 20-mer peptide, with topical imiquimod. The data are from a study of a mutant IDH1 vaccine in newly diagnosed glioma. This table comes from immunoSEQ multiplex PCR, and its TCRdb copy is limited to in-frame clones, with some not included. The sample has approximately 60,000 clones, roughly 80% seen once. The ends were cut back, 4 bases at V and 1 base at J, with 8 bases in the middle. Germline V lookup: CDR1 SGHNT, CDR2 YYREEE (reference sequence). The CDR3 contains 13 residues.

This chain uses TRBV5-4 with TRBJ1-1; D gene unclear. The material sequenced was PBMCs, taken from a glioma patient whose treatment included an IDH1 peptide vaccine. This clonotype was sampled from a woman between 18 and 29 years old with glioma. Some clones in this sample may be carry-over from other donors' samples. CDR3 protein: CASSLEGNTEAFF. The CDR3 DNA is TGTGCCAGCAGCCTGGAAGGGAACACTGAAGCTTTCTTT.